This TCR beta chain was obtained from a study of T cells in Graves' hyperthyroidism and ophthalmopathy. The table lists this clonotype with many counts. TCR beta CDR3 region amplification was performed from RNA transcripts. A first-round RT-PCR of the TCR CDR3 used the HTBI primer set. TCRdb ran MiXCR on the multiplex PCR reads and lists one entry per CDR3 protein. This sample carries approximately 600,000 distinct CDR3 sequences, about 15% of them seen once, and the ten largest clones take around 4.5%. Lactation, pregnancy, other autoimmune disease or uncontrolled infection led to exclusion of patients. Based on clinical symptoms, serum thyroxine and TRAb, thyroid ultrasound and orbital computed tomography, diagnoses were reached. The TCR comes from a woman in her 40s with Graves' ophthalmopathy. The specimen sequenced was blood.

CDR3 DNA: TGCAGCGTTGGGGGACAGTTAAATCAGCCCCAGCATTTT. The encoded protein is CSVGGQLNQPQHF. The chain uses TRBV29-1 and TRBJ1-5; 7 bases align to TRBD1. V trimming: 4 bases; J trimming: 4 bases; junction bases outside the gene matches: 4. Germline V lookup: CDR1 SQVTM, CDR2 ANQGSEA. CDR3 length: 13 amino acids.